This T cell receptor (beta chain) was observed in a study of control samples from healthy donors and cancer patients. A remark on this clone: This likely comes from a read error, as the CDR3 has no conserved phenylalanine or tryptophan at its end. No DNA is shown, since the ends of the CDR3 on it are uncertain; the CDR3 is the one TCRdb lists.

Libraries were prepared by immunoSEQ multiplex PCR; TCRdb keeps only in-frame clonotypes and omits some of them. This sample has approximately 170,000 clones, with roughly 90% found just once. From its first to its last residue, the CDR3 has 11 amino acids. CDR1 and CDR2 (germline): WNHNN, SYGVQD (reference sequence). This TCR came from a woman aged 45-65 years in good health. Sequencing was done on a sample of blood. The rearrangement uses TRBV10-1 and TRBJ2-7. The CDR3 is CASSEVTRPPC.